The 17 T cell receptor beta chains below come from one sample, sequenced in a study of blood T cell repertoires in COVID-19. Repertoires were generated with immunoSEQ multiplex PCR, while TCRdb's copy carries only in-frame clones and drops some. The data show 200,000 to 250,000 clones, 82% seen once. Sequencing was performed on peripheral blood. The receptors were sampled from a woman aged 40 to 50 with acute or convalescent COVID-19.

The count of this clone is one. This chain links TRBV13 with TRBJ2-3; the D gene is possibly TRBD1 (6 bases). With 5 bases removed from V and 6 bases from J, the gap between germline ends came to 18 bases. The CDR3 runs to 15 residues. Per the germline V gene, CDR1 is PRHDT and CDR2 is FYEKMQ (reference sequence). In DNA form, the CDR3 reads TGTGCCAGCAGCCCGACAGGTTCGGGTTCCGATACGCAGTATTTT. This gives the protein CASSPTGSGSDTQYF.

The genes are TRBV3-1 (or the pseudogene TRBV3-2) and TRBJ2-7; possibly TRBD2 for D (5 bases). Between the trimmed V and J ends, which lost 4 bases and 3 bases, there was a span of 19 bases. Germline V gene lookup returns CDR1 LGHDT and CDR2 YNNKEL (reference sequence). This CDR3 spans 16 amino acids. This CDR3 reads CASSPNRAERLYEQYF. The DNA of the CDR3 is TGTGCCAGCAGCCCCAATCGAGCGGAAAGGCTCTACGAGCAGTACTTC.

The genes are TRBV29-1 and TRBJ2-5; 9 nucleotides match TRBD2. V was clipped by 6 bases and J by 4 bases; unmatched bases: 6. The CDR3 consists of 13 residues. CDR1 and CDR2 (germline): SQVTM, ANQGSEA. The CDR3 nucleotides are TGCAGCGTCCTTAGCGGGAGCAGAGAGACCCAGTACTTC. Translated, it gives CSVLSGSRETQYF.

In its sample, this clone was seen many times. This sequence joins TRBV7-2 and TRBJ2-5; 9 positions agree with TRBD2. Germline V gene data show CDR1 as SGHTA and CDR2 as FQGNSA. CDR3 length: 15 residues. The V gene end was trimmed by 5 bases and the J gene end by 3 bases; junction bases not matched to a gene: 7. The CDR3 spells CASSPRLAVEETQYF. The CDR3 region has the DNA TGTGCCAGCAGCCCTAGACTAGCGGTCGAAGAGACCCAGTACTTC.

The gene calls are TRBV7-2 and TRBJ2-7; D might be TRBD2 (5 bases). Trimming took 5 bases from V and 2 from J, leaving 16 bases between them. The germline gives CDR1 SGHTA, CDR2 FQGNSA. The CDR3 runs to 15 residues. This CDR3 reads CASSPRKAAPYEQYF. CDR3 nucleotide sequence: TGTGCCAGCAGCCCCCGAAAAGCGGCCCCCTACGAGCAGTACTTC.

The rearrangement uses TRBV6-5 and TRBJ1-4; D unresolved. V was shortened by 5 bases and J by 8 bases, with 15 bases between the two germline ends. The CDR3 consists of 14 residues. In germline, CDR1 is MNHEY, CDR2 SVGAGI. CDR3 region: CASSQRLEREKLFF. The CDR3 DNA reads as TGTGCCAGCAGTCAAAGACTAGAGAGGGAAAAACTGTTTTTT.

CDR3 amino acids: CASSQGGPAGETQYF. The DNA of the CDR3 is TGCGCCAGCAGCCAGGGTGGGCCTGCAGGGGAGACCCAGTACTTC. This chain joins TRBV4-3 and TRBJ2-5, with D tentatively TRBD1 (5 bases). V was shortened by 3 bases and J by 5 bases, with 16 bases between the two germline ends. Germline V CDR1 and CDR2: LGHNA, YSLEER. This CDR3 has 15 residues.

CDR3 DNA sequence: TGTGCCAGCAGCGTAGTACCAGGGGGAGGAACAGATACGCAGTATTTT. Protein: CASSVVPGGGTDTQYF. This chain connects TRBV9 to TRBJ2-3; TRBD1 is a possible D gene (7 bases). The V gene lost 0 bases and the J gene lost 3 bases, with 14 bases spanning the gap. CDR1 and CDR2 from the germline V gene are SGDLS and YYNGEE. The CDR3 contains 16 residues.

The V call is TRBV5-1, the J call TRBJ2-7, with 9 positions matching TRBD1. The CDR3 is made up of 13 amino acids. Trimming cost V 6 bases and J 12 bases; bases outside gene matches: 13. In germline, CDR1 is SGHRS, CDR2 YFSETQ. CDR3 residues: CASNSDGTGKRYF. The CDR3 nucleotides read TGCGCCAGCAACTCTGATGGGACAGGGAAAAGGTACTTC.

The rearrangement uses TRBV11-2 and TRBJ1-6; 9 bases line up with TRBD1. The length of the CDR3 is 15 residues. From germline, CDR1 is SGHAT and CDR2 FQNNGV. With 4 bases clipped from V and 11 bases from J, the junction kept 9 bases outside the gene matches. The CDR3 DNA sequence: TGTGCCAGCAGCTCGGGACAGGGAGGAGGTCCACCCCTCCACTTT. Amino acid sequence: CASSSGQGGGPPLHF. Full variable domain (remainder filled in from reference TRBV11-2 and TRBJ1-6): EAGVAQSPRYKIIEKRQSVAFWCNPISGHATLYWYQQILGQGPKLLIQFQNNGVVDDSQLPKDRFSAERLKGVDSTLKIQPAKLEDSAVYLCASSSGQGGGPPLHFGNGTRLTVT.

The rearrangement links TRBV2 to TRBJ2-5; D possibly corresponds to TRBD2 (6 bases). The CDR3 covers 15 residues. Trimming cost V 2 bases and J 9 bases, with 19 bases left between them. The germline V gene has CDR1 SNHLY and CDR2 FYNNEI. The DNA of the CDR3 is TGTGCCAGCAGTGAATATGGGGGGTTCCTGGCGGCCCAGTACTTC. Protein product: CASSEYGGFLAAQYF.

The chain uses TRBV3-1 (or the pseudogene TRBV3-2) and TRBJ1-5, with a tentative D call TRBD1 (5 bases). CDR3 length: 12 amino acids. Trimming took 8 bases from V and 3 from J, leaving 8 bases between them. In germline, CDR1 is LGHDT, CDR2 YNNKEL (reference sequence). The CDR3 DNA reads TGTGCCAGCGGGGACTACAATCAGCCCCAGCATTTT. This encodes CASGDYNQPQHF.

The chain is built from TRBV7-2 and TRBJ2-1, with TRBD2 matching 10 bases. Germline values: CDR1 SGHTA, CDR2 FQGNSA. Trimming took 2 bases from V and 7 from J; bases not matched to a gene: 5. The CDR3 contains 15 residues. The CDR3 sequence: CASSLSSGRPNEQFF. DNA for the CDR3: TGTGCCAGCAGCTTATCTAGCGGGAGACCTAATGAGCAGTTCTTC.

This clone appeared a single time. The CDR3 is CASRTGLSYNEQFF. Written as DNA, the CDR3 is TGTGCCAGCAGAACAGGTTTGTCCTACAATGAGCAGTTCTTC. The genes are TRBV5-4 and TRBJ2-1, with D maybe TRBD1 (5 bases). Germline assignment: CDR1 SGHNT and CDR2 YYREEE (reference sequence). The CDR3 is 14 amino acids. Trimming left V 5 bases short and J 1 base short, with 10 bases between.

In nucleotides, the CDR3 is TGCGCCAGCGGAGCGGGTGTAACCACAGATACGCAGTATTTT. It translates to CASGAGVTTDTQYF. This rearrangement joins TRBV5-1 to TRBJ2-3, with a tentative D call TRBD2 (6 bases). CDR3 size: 14 residues. The V end lost 7 bases, the J end lost 2 bases, and 14 bases lay between the germline ends. The germline CDR1 and CDR2 sequences are SGHRS and YFSETQ.

V usage is TRBV27 and J usage is TRBJ2-1; 11 nucleotides align to TRBD1. The germline gives CDR1 MNHEY, CDR2 SMNVEV (reference sequence). The CDR3 has 18 residues. J lost 4 bases, V lost 5 bases, and 13 bases had no gene match. CDR3 region: CASSTLDRGRGAYNEQFF. The DNA for the CDR3 is TGTGCCAGCAGTACCTTGGACAGGGGGCGGGGGGCATACAATGAGCAGTTCTTC.

The genes are TRBV4-2 and TRBJ2-1; TRBD2 aligns across 8 bases. V was clipped by 4 bases and J by 4 bases; unmatched bases: 6. CDR3 length: 15 amino acids. Germline CDR1 LGHNA, CDR2 YNFKEQ. For the CDR3, the DNA is TGTGCCAGCAGCCTGGACGGGGGGGCTTACAATGAGCAGTTCTTC. This gives the protein CASSLDGGAYNEQFF.